Listed below are T cell receptor beta chains from one sample, sequenced in a study of cytomegalovirus exposure and HLA in healthy donors. Some clones are missing from TCRdb's copy, which holds only in-frame ones; the method was immunoSEQ multiplex PCR. The repertoire holds approximately 220,000 clones, with about three quarters as singletons. The specimen was PBMCs. Receptor source: a male donor in good health and CMV-seronegative. Each CDR3 is given with its conserved first and last residue. Fields, in order: D gene, J gene, clone size, V gene, CDR3 DNA, CDR3 protein. A D gene is named only where the DNA matches it firmly. Only part of the rows carry a size: once, few, many, or a class if the clone is expanded.

D gene: -; J gene: TRBJ2-1; clone size: -; V gene: TRBV9; CDR3 DNA: TGTGCCAGCAGCCGGGGTGGGGAGGCGTCCTACAATGAGCAGTTCTTC; CDR3 protein: CASSRGGEASYNEQFF
D gene: TRBD1; J gene: TRBJ1-6; clone size: -; V gene: TRBV5-1; CDR3 DNA: TGCGCCAGCAGCTTGGAGGGGACAGGGGCCTATAATTCACCCCTCCACTTT; CDR3 protein: CASSLEGTGAYNSPLHF
D gene: -; J gene: TRBJ1-5; clone size: -; V gene: TRBV7-9; CDR3 DNA: TGTGCCAGCAGCTCCGCGGGGGGCATTCAGCCCCAGCATTTT; CDR3 protein: CASSSAGGIQPQHF
D gene: TRBD1; J gene: TRBJ1-1; clone size: once; V gene: TRBV30; CDR3 DNA: TGTGCCTGGAGTGAGACAGGGATGAACACTGAAGCTTTCTTT; CDR3 protein: CAWSETGMNTEAFF
D gene: -; J gene: TRBJ2-1; clone size: few; V gene: TRBV19; CDR3 DNA: TGTGCCAGTAGTATAGTAAAGGGGATCAATGAGCAGTTCTTC; CDR3 protein: CASSIVKGINEQFF
D gene: -; J gene: TRBJ1-1; clone size: -; V gene: TRBV28; CDR3 DNA: TGTGCCAGCAGTTTAAACGGAGGGAGCACTGAAGCTTTCTTT; CDR3 protein: CASSLNGGSTEAFF
D gene: TRBD1; J gene: TRBJ2-2; clone size: -; V gene: TRBV6-6; CDR3 DNA: TGTGCCAGCAGTTACAGGGGGCCGGGCGGGGAGCTGTTTTTT; CDR3 protein: CASSYRGPGGELFF
D gene: -; J gene: TRBJ2-1; clone size: once; V gene: TRBV7-8; CDR3 DNA: TGTGCCAGCAGCTTAGCGGGAGGCAATGAGCAGTTCTTC; CDR3 protein: CASSLAGGNEQFF
D gene: -; J gene: TRBJ1-4; clone size: few; V gene: TRBV19; CDR3 DNA: TGTGCCTCCTCTCGGGGGGCAACTAATGAAAAACTGTTTTTT; CDR3 protein: CASSRGATNEKLFF
D gene: -; J gene: TRBJ2-1; clone size: -; V gene: TRBV7-9; CDR3 DNA: TGTGCCAGCAGCTTGGGACTTCCATACAATGAGCAGTTCTTC; CDR3 protein: CASSLGLPYNEQFF
D gene: -; J gene: TRBJ2-2; clone size: once; V gene: TRBV7-2; CDR3 DNA: TGTGCCAGCAGCTTATATCAGGGTGACACCGGGGAGCTGTTTTTT; CDR3 protein: CASSLYQGDTGELFF
D gene: -; J gene: TRBJ2-2; clone size: -; V gene: TRBV5-6; CDR3 DNA: TGTGCCAGCAGCTCCACAGACACCGGGGAGCTGTTTTTT; CDR3 protein: CASSSTDTGELFF
D gene: -; J gene: TRBJ2-1; clone size: -; V gene: TRBV25-1; CDR3 DNA: TGTGCCAGCAGTGAAGGGGGCGGAAGCTATGAGCAGTTCTTC; CDR3 protein: CASSEGGGSYEQFF
D gene: TRBD1; J gene: TRBJ2-7; clone size: -; V gene: TRBV15; CDR3 DNA: TGTGCCACCCAACGGGACAGGGCCTACGAGCAGTACTTC; CDR3 protein: CATQRDRAYEQYF
D gene: -; J gene: TRBJ1-2; clone size: -; V gene: TRBV27; CDR3 DNA: TGTGCCAGCAGTTTAATCGGCGGAAACATACCGAAAAATATCGGCTACACCTTC; CDR3 protein: CASSLIGGNIPKNIGYTF
D gene: -; J gene: TRBJ2-2; clone size: few; V gene: TRBV7-3; CDR3 DNA: TGTGCCAGCAGTGAAGCTTCGTCTTACTCCGGGGAGCTGTTTTTT; CDR3 protein: CASSEASSYSGELFF
D gene: -; J gene: TRBJ2-1; clone size: -; V gene: TRBV5-4; CDR3 DNA: TGTGCCAGCAGCTTGGGCCTCAGCTCCTACAATGAGCAGTTCTTC; CDR3 protein: CASSLGLSSYNEQFF
D gene: TRBD1; J gene: TRBJ1-2; clone size: -; V gene: TRBV28; CDR3 DNA: TGTGCCAGCAGCTCGACAGGGGGCGCGGTCTATGGCTACACCTTC; CDR3 protein: CASSSTGGAVYGYTF
D gene: TRBD1; J gene: TRBJ1-5; clone size: many; V gene: TRBV19; CDR3 DNA: TGTGCCAGTAGTATAGCGTGGGGACGGACAGGACTCGAAAATCAGCCCCAGCATTTT; CDR3 protein: CASSIAWGRTGLENQPQHF
D gene: TRBD1; J gene: TRBJ2-7; clone size: -; V gene: TRBV19; CDR3 DNA: TGTGCCAGTAGTCACCGGGACAGGGAGGGCGAGCAGTACTTC; CDR3 protein: CASSHRDREGEQYF
D gene: -; J gene: TRBJ2-3; clone size: -; V gene: TRBV9; CDR3 DNA: TGTGCCAGCAGCGACTCCCCCAGCGGCCGCACAGATACGCAGTATTTT; CDR3 protein: CASSDSPSGRTDTQYF
D gene: TRBD2; J gene: TRBJ2-1; clone size: -; V gene: TRBV6-5; CDR3 DNA: TGTGCCAGCAGTTTTCGGACTAGCGGAGACTACAATGAGCAGTTCTTC; CDR3 protein: CASSFRTSGDYNEQFF
D gene: -; J gene: TRBJ2-4; clone size: -; V gene: TRBV7-9; CDR3 DNA: TGTGCCAGCAGCTTACATGTCAAAAACATTCAGTACTTC; CDR3 protein: CASSLHVKNIQYF
D gene: -; J gene: TRBJ1-2; clone size: -; V gene: TRBV18; CDR3 DNA: TGTGCCAGCTCACCAAGGGACAAGATCTATGGCTACACCTTC; CDR3 protein: CASSPRDKIYGYTF
D gene: -; J gene: TRBJ1-5; clone size: -; V gene: TRBV14; CDR3 DNA: TGTGCCAGCAGCCAAGATCTCCAGCAGCCCCAGCATTTT; CDR3 protein: CASSQDLQQPQHF
D gene: TRBD1; J gene: TRBJ1-2; clone size: -; V gene: TRBV4-1; CDR3 DNA: TGCGCCAGCAGCCAAACCGGGACAGGGTCCCAATATGGCTACACCTTC; CDR3 protein: CASSQTGTGSQYGYTF
D gene: -; J gene: TRBJ1-6; clone size: -; V gene: TRBV9; CDR3 DNA: TGTGCCAGCAGCGTAGCAACAGATGATTCACCCCTCCACTTT; CDR3 protein: CASSVATDDSPLHF
D gene: -; J gene: TRBJ2-1; clone size: -; V gene: TRBV6-5; CDR3 DNA: TGTGCCAGCAGTTTCCACAGAGACAATGAGCAGTTCTTC; CDR3 protein: CASSFHRDNEQFF
D gene: -; J gene: TRBJ2-3; clone size: -; V gene: TRBV11-3; CDR3 DNA: TGTGCCAGCAGCTTCGGGGGACCGTCCACAGATACGCAGTATTTT; CDR3 protein: CASSFGGPSTDTQYF
D gene: TRBD1; J gene: TRBJ1-3; clone size: -; V gene: TRBV7-3; CDR3 DNA: TGTGCCAGCAATACGCCAGGGGGACAACCAGTAACCTCTGGAAACACCATATATTTT; CDR3 protein: CASNTPGGQPVTSGNTIYF
D gene: -; J gene: TRBJ2-1; clone size: -; V gene: TRBV7-8; CDR3 DNA: TGTGCCAGCAGCCCAAGCGGCGCTTCTGAGCAGTTCTTC; CDR3 protein: CASSPSGASEQFF
D gene: TRBD1; J gene: TRBJ1-5; clone size: few; V gene: TRBV15; CDR3 DNA: TGTGCCACCAGCAGAGGACAGGGACGGGTACATTTT; CDR3 protein: CATSRGQGRVHF
D gene: -; J gene: TRBJ2-1; clone size: once; V gene: TRBV12-5; CDR3 DNA: TGTGCTAGTGGTCGCCGTGGGCTCAACTACAATGAGCAGTTCTTC; CDR3 protein: CASGRRGLNYNEQFF
D gene: TRBD2; J gene: TRBJ2-5; clone size: -; V gene: TRBV7-2; CDR3 DNA: TGTGCCAGCAGCTTAGTCTTCCGGGGGGGTGGTGAGACCCAGTACTTC; CDR3 protein: CASSLVFRGGGETQYF
D gene: TRBD1; J gene: TRBJ1-1; clone size: -; V gene: TRBV19; CDR3 DNA: TGTGCCAGTACTGCCGGGACAGGGCTGGATGAAGCTTTCTTT; CDR3 protein: CASTAGTGLDEAFF
D gene: TRBD2; J gene: TRBJ2-3; clone size: -; V gene: TRBV5-1; CDR3 DNA: TGCGCCAGCAGAGGCCAGGAGTCCGGGACTAGCGGGGTGTACACAGATACGCAGTATTTT; CDR3 protein: CASRGQESGTSGVYTDTQYF
D gene: TRBD1; J gene: TRBJ1-2; clone size: -; V gene: TRBV2; CDR3 DNA: TGTGCCACGCCGGGACAGGGCATTGGGGGCTACACCTTC; CDR3 protein: CATPGQGIGGYTF
D gene: TRBD1; J gene: TRBJ1-1; clone size: -; V gene: TRBV28; CDR3 DNA: TGTGCCAGCAGGGGGGGGACAGGGAACACTGAAGCTTTCTTT; CDR3 protein: CASRGGTGNTEAFF
D gene: TRBD2; J gene: TRBJ2-1; clone size: few; V gene: TRBV7-7; CDR3 DNA: TGTGCCAGCAGCTTATCACTAGCGAATTCCTACAATGAGCAGTTCTTC; CDR3 protein: CASSLSLANSYNEQFF
D gene: -; J gene: TRBJ1-1; clone size: few; V gene: TRBV5-5; CDR3 DNA: TGTGCCAGCAGCTTGGCCGGAGGGAAGAACACTGAAGCTTTCTTT; CDR3 protein: CASSLAGGKNTEAFF
D gene: -; J gene: TRBJ1-6; clone size: -; V gene: TRBV7-6; CDR3 DNA: TGTGCCAGCAGCTCCCGTGGGGGGGGAAATTCACCCCTCCACTTT; CDR3 protein: CASSSRGGGNSPLHF
D gene: -; J gene: TRBJ2-7; clone size: -; V gene: TRBV15; CDR3 DNA: TGTGCCACCAGCAGGGGTCGGGGGTACCTTCACGAGCAGTACTTC; CDR3 protein: CATSRGRGYLHEQYF